The 8 T cell receptor beta chains below all came from one sample that was sequenced in a study of blood T cells in healthy people across ages. A J-beta primer mix and a sample-barcoded 5' primer were used in a second PCR of roughly 7 to 12 cycles. MiXCR, applied by TCRdb to the 5' RACE reads, yields one record per CDR3 protein. The sample holds nearly 1 million distinct CDR3 sequences, roughly 51% seen once. Sequencing was done on a sample of blood. These receptors all stem from a woman aged 60-75 years in good health.

The V call is TRBV20-1, the J call TRBJ2-3, with D perhaps TRBD1 (6 bases). Germline loops: CDR1 DFQATT, CDR2 SNEGSKA (reference sequence). The CDR3 spans 14 residues. The V end was cut by 0 bases, the J end by 6 bases, with 13 bases between. CDR3 loop: CSARDSQGLDTQYF. The CDR3 DNA follows: TGCAGTGCTAGAGATAGCCAGGGGTTGGATACGCAGTATTTT.

The chain employs TRBV5-1 and TRBJ2-7; the D gene is possibly TRBD2 (6 bases). The CDR3 covers 14 residues. V was trimmed by 2 bases and J by 5 bases, leaving 14 bases between them. CDR1 and CDR2 from the germline V gene are SGHRS and YFSETQ. The CDR3 DNA is TGCGCCAGCAGCTTCGGGGGAGGAGTCGACGAGCAGTACTTC. This gives the protein CASSFGGGVDEQYF.

This clonotype was picked up one time. The CDR3 DNA sequence: TGTGCCATCAGTGGAGGATTGACTAGCGCTACGGGTGAGCAGTACTTC. This gives the protein CAISGGLTSATGEQYF. The chain combines TRBV10-3 with TRBJ2-7; 8 nucleotides agree with TRBD2. CDR3 length: 16 residues. J gave up 7 bases and V 4 bases, and 15 bases lay outside the gene matches. Germline V gene lookup returns CDR1 ENHRY and CDR2 SYGVKD.

In this sample, this clonotype turned up a few times. V gene TRBV28 combines with J gene TRBJ2-1; 8 bases agree with TRBD2. Germline values: CDR1 MDHEN, CDR2 SYDVKM. Trimming took 3 bases from V and 7 from J; bases not matched to a gene: 8. The CDR3 loop spans 15 amino acids. DNA of the CDR3: TGTGCCAGCAGTTTTCGACTAGCGTTGGGGAATGAGCAGTTCTTC. It encodes CASSFRLALGNEQFF.

This clonotype was seen only a few times. This chain uses TRBV15 with TRBJ2-3; D may match TRBD1 or TRBD2 (5 bases each). The CDR3 consists of 15 residues. The V end was cut by 5 bases, the J end by 0 bases, with 12 bases between. Germline lookup yields CDR1 LNHNV and CDR2 YYDKDF (reference sequence). CDR3 bases: TGTGCCACCAGCTTCGGGGCGTCTAGCACAGATACGCAGTATTTT. Residues: CATSFGASSTDTQYF.

This chain connects TRBV6-2 or TRBV6-3 to TRBJ1-5; D is possibly TRBD1 (6 bases). The CDR3 spans 16 residues. Trimming removed 6 bases at V and 0 bases at J, with 15 bases between. Germline assignment: CDR1 MNHEY and CDR2 SVGEGT. The CDR3 DNA reads as TGTGCCAGCAGAACCACGCAGGGGTATAGCAATCAGCCCCAGCATTTT. Amino acid sequence: CASRTTQGYSNQPQHF.

The rearrangement links TRBV4-3 to TRBJ2-7; D tentatively reads TRBD1 or TRBD2 (6 bases each). CDR3 length equals 17 residues. Looked up from germline, CDR1 is LGHNA and CDR2 is YSLEER. Trimming took off 3 bases at V and 0 bases at J, with 18 bases between the two ends. In DNA, the CDR3 is TGCGCCAGCAGCCAGGACAGTAGGGAGGCTAGCTCCTACGAGCAGTACTTC. It encodes CASSQDSREASSYEQYF.

This clonotype occurred a few times. Here the CDR3 reads CASSLRDGSWGYTF. The CDR3 nucleotides read TGTGCCAGCAGTTTACGGGACGGGTCGTGGGGCTACACCTTC. The J gene is TRBJ1-2, the V gene TRBV27; tentatively, D is TRBD1 (5 bases). CDR3 length equals 14 residues. The germline V gene has CDR1 MNHEY and CDR2 SMNVEV (reference sequence). The V and J ends lost 2 bases and 8 bases respectively, with 15 bases between them.